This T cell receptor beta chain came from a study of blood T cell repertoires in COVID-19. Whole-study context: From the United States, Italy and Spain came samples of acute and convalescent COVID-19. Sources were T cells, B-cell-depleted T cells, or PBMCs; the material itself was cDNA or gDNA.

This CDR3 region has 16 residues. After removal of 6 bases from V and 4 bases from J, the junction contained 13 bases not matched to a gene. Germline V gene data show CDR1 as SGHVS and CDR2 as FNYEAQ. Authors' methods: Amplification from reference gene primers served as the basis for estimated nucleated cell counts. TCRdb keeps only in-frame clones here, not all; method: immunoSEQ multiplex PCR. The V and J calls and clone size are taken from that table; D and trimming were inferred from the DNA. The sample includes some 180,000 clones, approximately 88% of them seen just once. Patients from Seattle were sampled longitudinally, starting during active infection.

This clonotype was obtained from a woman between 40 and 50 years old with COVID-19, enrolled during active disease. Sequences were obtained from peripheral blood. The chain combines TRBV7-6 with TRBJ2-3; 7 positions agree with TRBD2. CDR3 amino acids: CASRLLGAGSSDTQYF. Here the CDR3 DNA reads TGTGCCAGCAGGCTCTTGGGAGCGGGGAGTTCAGATACGCAGTATTTT.